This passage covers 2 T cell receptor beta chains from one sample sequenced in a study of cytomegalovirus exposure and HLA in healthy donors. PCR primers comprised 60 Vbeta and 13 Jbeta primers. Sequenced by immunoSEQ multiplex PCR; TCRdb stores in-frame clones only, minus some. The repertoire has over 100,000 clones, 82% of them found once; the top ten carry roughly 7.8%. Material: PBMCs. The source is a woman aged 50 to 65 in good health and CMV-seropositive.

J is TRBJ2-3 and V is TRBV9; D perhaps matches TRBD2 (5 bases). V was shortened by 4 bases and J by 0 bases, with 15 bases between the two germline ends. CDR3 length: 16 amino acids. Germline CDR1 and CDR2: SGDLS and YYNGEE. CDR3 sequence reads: CASSPPEAASTDTQYF. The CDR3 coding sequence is TGTGCCAGCAGCCCTCCGGAAGCGGCAAGCACAGATACGCAGTATTTT.

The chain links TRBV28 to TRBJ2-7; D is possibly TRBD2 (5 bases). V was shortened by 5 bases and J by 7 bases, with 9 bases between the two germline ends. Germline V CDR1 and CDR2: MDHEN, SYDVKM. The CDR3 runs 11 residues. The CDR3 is CASSRGREQYF. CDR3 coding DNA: TGTGCCAGCAGTCGCGGGCGTGAGCAGTACTTC.